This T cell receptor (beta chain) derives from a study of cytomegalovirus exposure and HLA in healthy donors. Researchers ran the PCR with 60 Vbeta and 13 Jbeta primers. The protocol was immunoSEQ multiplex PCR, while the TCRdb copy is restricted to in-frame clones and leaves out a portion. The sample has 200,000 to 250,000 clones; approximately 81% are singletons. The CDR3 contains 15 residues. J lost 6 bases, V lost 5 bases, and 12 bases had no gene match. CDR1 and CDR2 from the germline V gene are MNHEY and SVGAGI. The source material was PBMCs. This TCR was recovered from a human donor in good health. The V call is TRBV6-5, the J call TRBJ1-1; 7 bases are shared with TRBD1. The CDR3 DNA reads TGTGCCAGCAGTAAAGATTCACAGGGGAGGTCTGAAGCTTTCTTT. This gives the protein CASSKDSQGRSEAFF.